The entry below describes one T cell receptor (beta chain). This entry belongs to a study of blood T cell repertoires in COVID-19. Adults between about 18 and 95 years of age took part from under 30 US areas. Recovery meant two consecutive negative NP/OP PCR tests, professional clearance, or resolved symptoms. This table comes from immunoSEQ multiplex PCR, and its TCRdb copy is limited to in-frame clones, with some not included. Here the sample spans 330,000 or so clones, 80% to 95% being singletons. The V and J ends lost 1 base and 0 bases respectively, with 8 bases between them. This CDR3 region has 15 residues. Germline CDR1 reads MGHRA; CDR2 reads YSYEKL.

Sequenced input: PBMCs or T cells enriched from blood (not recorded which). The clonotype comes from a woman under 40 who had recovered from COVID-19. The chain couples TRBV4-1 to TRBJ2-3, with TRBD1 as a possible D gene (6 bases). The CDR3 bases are TGCGCCAGCAGCCAAGCCCAGGGGAGCACAGATACGCAGTATTTT. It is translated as CASSQAQGSTDTQYF.